This T cell receptor beta chain was sequenced in a study of radiotherapy plus CTLA-4 blockade in lung cancer. Data came from immunoSEQ multiplex PCR; TCRdb stores just in-frame clones and leaves some out. The sample has 42,000 or so clones, more than 75% seen once; the top ten hold about 22%. The CDR3 contains 15 residues. Germline V lookup: CDR1 SGHTA, CDR2 FQGNSA. The V end lost 6 bases, the J end lost 3 bases, and 14 bases lay between the germline ends. The starting material was peripheral blood, obtained from a patient treated with radiotherapy plus ipilimumab. The TCR sequence derives from a human donor with non-small cell lung cancer that progressed on radiotherapy plus ipilimumab. The chain joins TRBV7-2 to TRBJ1-4, with unresolved D. For the CDR3, the DNA is TGTGCCAGCAGTCAGAATCTCTCTCCTAATGAAAAACTGTTTTTT. This encodes CASSQNLSPNEKLFF.